These 26 T cell receptor beta chains came from one sample sequenced in a study of shared clonotypes between healthy human individuals. The assay was immunoSEQ multiplex PCR, and TCRdb's table has in-frame clones only and misses some. The top ten clones hold roughly 0.35% of a sample with 1,500,000 or so clones, about 98.5% of them seen once. The sample taken for sequencing was naive CD4+ T cells sorted from blood. Subset of the sample: CD45RA+ positively selected. The receptor set was obtained from a man aged 30 to 39 in good health.

V usage is TRBV9 and J usage is TRBJ2-2; 9 nucleotides line up with TRBD1. There are 15 residues in the CDR3. J lost 2 bases, V lost 5 bases, and 4 bases had no gene match. Germline V CDR1 and CDR2: SGDLS, YYNGEE. CDR3 loop: CASSRDRVNTGELFF. CDR3 nucleotide sequence: TGTGCCAGCAGTCGGGACAGGGTTAACACCGGGGAGCTGTTTTTT.

The DNA for the CDR3 is TGCGCCAGCAGCTGGGACTGGACAGTTTCCTACAATGAGCAGTTCTTC. This gives the protein CASSWDWTVSYNEQFF. The chain couples TRBV4-1 to TRBJ2-1; the D gene could be TRBD1 or TRBD2 (6 bases each). V was shortened by 5 bases and J by 1 base, with 15 bases between the two germline ends. Germline CDR1 and CDR2: MGHRA and YSYEKL. This CDR3 is built from 16 residues.

The rearrangement joins TRBV6-1 to TRBJ1-5, with D unresolved. Germline V CDR1 and CDR2: MNHNS, SASEGT. Trimming removed 7 bases at V and 5 bases at J, with 6 bases between. CDR3 size: 11 residues. Here the CDR3 reads CASMRDQPQHF. In DNA form, the CDR3 reads TGTGCCAGCATGAGGGATCAGCCCCAGCATTTT.

The gene calls are TRBV10-1 and TRBJ2-3; D might be TRBD2 (5 bases). The CDR3 sequence is 13 residues long. From germline, CDR1 is WNHNN and CDR2 SYGVQD (reference sequence). V lost 9 bases and J lost 5, with 15 bases in between. The chain's CDR3 is CAREDARGDTQYF. In nucleotides, the CDR3 is TGCGCCAGGGAGGACGCACGAGGAGATACGCAGTATTTT.

This clone was counted ten times or more. The chain couples TRBV2 to TRBJ1-5, with D possibly being TRBD1 (6 bases). CDR3 size: 13 residues. Germline V CDR1 and CDR2: SNHLY, FYNNEI. Trimming shortened V by 3 bases and J by 11 bases, and 14 bases separated the two germline ends. The DNA of the CDR3 is TGTGCCAGCAGTGAGGCAGAAGGGGGGGCCCAGCATTTT. Residues: CASSEAEGGAQHF.

CDR3: CASSLGNLPNEQYF. The CDR3 coding sequence is TGCGCCAGCAGCTTGGGGAATCTACCCAACGAGCAGTACTTC. The chain couples TRBV5-1 to TRBJ2-7; D not certain. V was clipped by 0 bases and J by 5 bases, with 12 bases between them. The CDR3 spans 14 residues. The germline V gene has CDR1 SGHRS and CDR2 YFSETQ.

V usage is TRBV10-3 and J usage is TRBJ2-1; possibly TRBD2 for D (6 bases). This CDR3 is built from 14 residues. CDR1 ENHRY and CDR2 SYGVKD come from the germline V gene. Trimming stripped 7 bases from V and 5 bases from J, with 15 bases between. The CDR3 sequence is CAITHTGVDNEQFF. The CDR3 DNA reads as TGTGCCATCACCCACACGGGAGTGGACAATGAGCAGTTCTTC.

Details on this clone: At the DNA level, this CDR3 is encoded by other sequences in the same sample as well. This chain uses TRBV27 with TRBJ2-3; D tentatively fits TRBD1 or TRBD2 (6 bases each). Per the germline V gene, CDR1 is MNHEY and CDR2 is SMNVEV (reference sequence). The germline V and J ends were trimmed by 9 bases and 3 bases, with 13 bases remaining between them. The CDR3 sequence is 13 residues long. Here the CDR3 DNA reads TGTGCCAGTAGCGGAGGGGGGACAGATACGCAGTATTTT. Translated: CASSGGGTDTQYF.

The chain joins TRBV10-1 to TRBJ2-7; TRBD1 might be the D (5 bases). The CDR3 consists of 13 residues. Looked up from germline, CDR1 is WNHNN and CDR2 is SYGVQD (reference sequence). V lost 4 bases to trimming and J lost 3 bases, with 10 bases between them. The CDR3 DNA reads as TGCGCCAGCAGTGCCGGACACTACTACGAGCAGTACTTC. Its translation is CASSAGHYYEQYF.

This clone appeared once. V usage is TRBV6-5 and J usage is TRBJ2-7; TRBD1 aligns across 7 bases. Germline CDR1 is MNHEY and CDR2 is SVGAGI. V lost 2 bases and J lost 6; bases outside the gene matches: 13. CDR3 length: 16 residues. CDR3 loop: CASSYVGTASQTEQYF. CDR3 sequence (DNA): TGTGCCAGCAGTTACGTGGGGACAGCCTCTCAAACCGAGCAGTACTTC.

This clone was detected only once. V and J are TRBV7-9 and TRBJ1-1, with 11 positions matching TRBD1. The CDR3 loop spans 15 amino acids. Per the germline V gene, CDR1 is SEHNR and CDR2 is FQNEAQ (reference sequence). V was clipped by 5 bases and J by 4 bases; unmatched bases: 6. The DNA of the CDR3 is TGTGCCAGCAGCCCGGACAGGGGGCGAGGCACTGAAGCTTTCTTT. Its protein product is CASSPDRGRGTEAFF.

This clone appeared a single time. The V and J genes are TRBV29-1 and TRBJ1-2; D not resolved. Trimming removed 1 base from V and 0 bases from J, with 12 bases in between. The CDR3 is made up of 15 amino acids. Germline-derived CDR1 and CDR2 are SQVTM and ANQGSEA. The DNA for the CDR3 is TGCAGCGTTGAAGGTTCGCCAGACACTAACTATGGCTACACCTTC. It encodes CSVEGSPDTNYGYTF.

The chain couples TRBV27 to TRBJ2-6, with D perhaps matching TRBD1 (5 bases). Trimming took off 0 bases at V and 0 bases at J, with 12 bases between the two ends. The CDR3 extends over 18 amino acids. CDR1 and CDR2 (germline): MNHEY, SMNVEV (reference sequence). The CDR3 is CASSLSQGPSSGANVLTF. CDR3 nucleotides: TGTGCCAGCAGTTTATCGCAGGGCCCCAGCTCTGGGGCCAACGTCCTGACTTTC.

The V and J genes are TRBV29-1 and TRBJ2-3, with D unresolved. The CDR3 sequence is 14 residues long. CDR1 is SQVTM, CDR2 ANQGSEA, per germline. V gave up 0 bases and J gave up 2 bases, with 9 bases separating them. The CDR3 DNA reads TGCAGCGTTGAAGATAGAGGAGTCACAGATACGCAGTATTTT. Encoded protein: CSVEDRGVTDTQYF.

The V gene is TRBV6-5, the J gene TRBJ2-3, with 7 bases matching TRBD1. The V gene's germline CDR1 is MNHEY and CDR2 SVGAGI. This CDR3 has 13 amino acids. V shed 6 bases, J shed 10 bases, and the junction held 10 bases outside the gene matches. The CDR3 spells CASRPSTGFAQYF. The CDR3 DNA is TGTGCCAGCAGACCATCGACAGGGTTTGCGCAGTATTTT.

The V call is TRBV7-9, the J call TRBJ1-1; D might be TRBD1 (5 bases). Germline V CDR1 and CDR2: SEHNR, FQNEAQ (reference sequence). CDR3 size: 13 residues. Trimming took off 1 base at V and 4 bases at J, with 7 bases between the two ends. In DNA, the CDR3 is TGTGCCAGCAGCTTAGGAGGGACCACTGAAGCTTTCTTT. As protein: CASSLGGTTEAFF.

The chain combines TRBV7-2 with TRBJ2-7; tentative D call: TRBD2 (6 bases). CDR3 length equals 15 residues. The germline V gene has CDR1 SGHTA and CDR2 FQGNSA. The ends were cut back, 1 base at V and 1 base at J, with 11 bases in the middle. CDR3 amino acids: CASSLEASVSYEQYF. The CDR3 nucleotides read TGTGCCAGCAGCTTAGAGGCTAGCGTGTCCTACGAGCAGTACTTC.

On this clone: The junction shows a germline mismatch at one end, possibly a read error. The chain is built from TRBV2 and TRBJ1-5; 9 bases agree with TRBD1. Germline V gives CDR1 SNHLY, CDR2 FYNNEI. The CDR3 spans 14 residues. The CDR3 nucleotides are TGTGCCAGCAGGGAGGACAGGGGCAACCAGCCCCAGCATTTT. It encodes CASREDRGNQPQHF.

This clone was detected only once. CDR3 bases: TGTGCCAGCTCACCACCTTTGACAGCCGTCGGCCTCCATGGCTACACCTTC. Translated: CASSPPLTAVGLHGYTF. The chain uses TRBV18 and TRBJ1-2; D possibly corresponds to TRBD1 (5 bases). This CDR3 comprises 17 residues. The germline V gene has CDR1 KGHSH and CDR2 LQKENI. V shed 0 bases and J shed 6 bases, with 20 bases lying between them.

This clone was observed once. This chain links TRBV7-2 with TRBJ2-3; TRBD1 might be the D (6 bases). Per germline, CDR1 SGHTA and CDR2 FQGNSA. The CDR3 is 16 residues long. Deletions cut 1 base from V and 4 bases from J, with 15 bases between. CDR3 residues: CASSLGRNRDPDTQYF. DNA for the CDR3: TGTGCCAGCAGCTTAGGACGGAACAGGGATCCAGATACGCAGTATTTT.

The chain is built from TRBV18 and TRBJ2-3; D is ambiguous. CDR1 and CDR2 (germline): KGHSH, LQKENI. Trimming pared 1 base from V and 2 bases from J, leaving 10 bases between. CDR3 length equals 15 residues. The CDR3 coding sequence is TGTGCCAGCTCACCACGGCTACACTACACAGATACGCAGTATTTT. Translation: CASSPRLHYTDTQYF. Combining the CDR3 with reference TRBV18 and TRBJ2-3 gives the whole variable domain NAGVMQNPRHLVRRRGQEARLRCSPMKGHSHVYWYRQLPEEGLKFMVYLQKENIIDESGMPKERFSAEFPKEGPSILRIQQVVRGDSAAYFCASSPRLHYTDTQYFGPGTRLTVL.

The chain recombines TRBV6-1 with TRBJ2-3; D ambiguous. Germline lookup yields CDR1 MNHNS and CDR2 SASEGT. V lost 4 bases to trimming and J lost 4 bases, with 12 bases between them. This CDR3 is 14 amino acids long. CDR3 in DNA: TGTGCCAGCAGTGCTTACGGCCCAGCAGATACGCAGTATTTT. This sequence encodes CASSAYGPADTQYF.

V and J are TRBV25-1 and TRBJ2-1, with TRBD1 matching 10 bases. With 4 bases clipped from V and 8 bases from J, the junction kept 8 bases outside the gene matches. The CDR3 length is 15 residues. CDR1 and CDR2 from the germline V gene are MGHDK and SYGVNS. CDR3 in amino acids: CASSARDRGSHEQFF. Here the CDR3 DNA reads TGTGCCAGCAGTGCCCGGGACAGGGGTTCTCATGAGCAGTTCTTC.

The chain is built from TRBV28 and TRBJ2-7, with 11 positions matching TRBD1. The CDR3 spans 16 residues. Germline V lookup: CDR1 MDHEN, CDR2 SYDVKM. The V and J ends lost 5 bases and 6 bases, in that order; junction bases with no gene match: 12. The DNA for the CDR3 is TGTGCCAGCAGTATTATGCGCGGACAGGGGGCCGTCGAGCAGTACTTC. It translates to CASSIMRGQGAVEQYF.

This clone was seen a few times. The chain is built from TRBV27 and TRBJ1-1; D is undetermined. The germline V gene has CDR1 MNHEY and CDR2 SMNVEV (reference sequence). Trimming pared 6 bases from V and 3 bases from J, leaving 5 bases between. CDR3 length equals 11 residues. DNA of the CDR3: TGTGCCAGCAGAGGAGACACTGAAGCTTTCTTT. Amino acids: CASRGDTEAFF.

The chain uses TRBV7-2 and TRBJ2-2; TRBD2 matches at 11 bases. The V and J ends lost 4 bases and 4 bases, in that order; junction bases with no gene match: 5. Germline V gene sequence: CDR1 SGHTA, CDR2 FQGNSA. This CDR3 is 16 amino acids long. The CDR3: CASSSLAGAGTGELFF. The CDR3 DNA is TGTGCCAGCAGCTCACTAGCGGGAGCAGGCACCGGGGAGCTGTTTTTT.